This T cell receptor (beta chain) was retrieved from a study of blood T cell repertoires in COVID-19. On the study more broadly: Both acute and convalescent COVID-19 samples were obtained from the United States, Italy and Spain.

The germline V gene has CDR1 SGDLS and CDR2 YYNGEE. The trim removed 3 bases at V and 6 bases at J, leaving 4 bases unmatched. This CDR3 spans 15 amino acids. Individuals aged about 18 to 100 years were recruited from about two dozen US areas. Original handling: Quantification of nucleated cells was approximated via reference gene primer amplification. Data came from immunoSEQ multiplex PCR; TCRdb stores just in-frame clones and leaves some out. From that table come the V and J calls and clone size; the DNA was used to work out D and trimming. The sample has 200,000 to 250,000 clones; 80% to 90% are singletons.

The receptor's source is a woman between 50 and 59 years old in a cohort exposed to, infected with or recovered from COVID-19 (not recorded which). Sequenced material: PBMCs or T cells enriched from blood (not recorded which). The V and J genes are TRBV9 and TRBJ2-1; TRBD2 matches at 12 bases. CDR3 DNA sequence: TGTGCCAGCAGCGCGCTAGCGGGGGGGCCCAATGAGCAGTTCTTC. It yields the protein CASSALAGGPNEQFF.